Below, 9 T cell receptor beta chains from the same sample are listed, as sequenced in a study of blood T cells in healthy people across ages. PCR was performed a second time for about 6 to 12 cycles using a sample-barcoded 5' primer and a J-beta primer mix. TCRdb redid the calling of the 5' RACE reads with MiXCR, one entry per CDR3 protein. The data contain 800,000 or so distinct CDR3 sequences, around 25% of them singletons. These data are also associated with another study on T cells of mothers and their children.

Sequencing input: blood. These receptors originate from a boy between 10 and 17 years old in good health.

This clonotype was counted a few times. The CDR3 DNA reads TGTGCCAGCAGCTGGGACGTAGGAAATGGTGGCTACACCTTC. Translating it yields CASSWDVGNGGYTF. The chain combines TRBV7-9 with TRBJ1-2, with D possibly being TRBD1 (5 bases). Germline assignment: CDR1 SEHNR and CDR2 FQNEAQ (reference sequence). The CDR3 covers 14 residues. V was pared by 4 bases and J by 7 bases, with 16 bases between.

The chain's CDR3 is CASSYSIPAYEQYF. The CDR3 region has the DNA TGTGCCAGCAGTTACTCGATTCCAGCATACGAGCAGTACTTC. The chain joins TRBV6-5 to TRBJ2-7, with unresolved D. CDR1 MNHEY and CDR2 SVGAGI come from the germline V gene. With 0 bases removed from V and 4 bases from J, the gap between germline ends came to 10 bases. The CDR3 has 14 amino acids.

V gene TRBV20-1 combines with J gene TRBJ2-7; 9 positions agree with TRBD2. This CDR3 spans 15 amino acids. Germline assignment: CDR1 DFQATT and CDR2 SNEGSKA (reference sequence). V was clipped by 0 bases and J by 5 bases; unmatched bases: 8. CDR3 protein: CSARDPSGRRDEQYF. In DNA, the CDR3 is TGCAGTGCTAGAGACCCGAGCGGGAGGAGGGACGAGCAGTACTTC.

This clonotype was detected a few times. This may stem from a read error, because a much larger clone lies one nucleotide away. The CDR3 spells CASRTDTQYF. In nucleotides, the CDR3 is TGTGCCAGCAGGACAGATACGCAGTATTTT. The V call is TRBV12-3 or TRBV12-4, the J call TRBJ2-3; D unclear. Trimming shortened V by 6 bases and J by 3 bases, and 1 base separated the two germline ends. This CDR3 spans 10 amino acids.

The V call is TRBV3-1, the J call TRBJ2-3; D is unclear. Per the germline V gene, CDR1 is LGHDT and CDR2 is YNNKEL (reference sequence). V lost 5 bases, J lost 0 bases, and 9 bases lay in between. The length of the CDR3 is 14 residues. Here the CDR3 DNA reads TGTGCCAGCAGCGTAAGCCTTAGCACAGATACGCAGTATTTT. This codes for CASSVSLSTDTQYF.

Here the CDR3 reads CASSYLAGNTIYF. The CDR3 nucleotides are TGTGCCAGCAGTTACCTGGCTGGAAACACCATATATTTT. The chain combines TRBV6-5 with TRBJ1-3; D unclear. The CDR3 covers 13 residues. CDR1 and CDR2 (germline): MNHEY, SVGAGI. Trimming took off 2 bases at V and 2 bases at J, with 4 bases between the two ends.

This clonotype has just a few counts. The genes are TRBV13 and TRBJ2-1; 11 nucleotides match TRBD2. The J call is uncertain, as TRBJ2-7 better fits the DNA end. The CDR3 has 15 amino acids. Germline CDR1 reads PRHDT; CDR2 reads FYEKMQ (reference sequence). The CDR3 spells CASSLGGTSGVGQYF. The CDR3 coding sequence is TGTGCCAGCAGCTTAGGTGGGACTAGCGGCGTCGGGCAGTACTTC.

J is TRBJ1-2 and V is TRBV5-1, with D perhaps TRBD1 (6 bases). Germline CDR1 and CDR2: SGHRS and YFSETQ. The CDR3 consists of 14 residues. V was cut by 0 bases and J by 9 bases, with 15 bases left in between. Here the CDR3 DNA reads TGCGCCAGCAGCTTGGTCTCAGGGACACTAAGCTACACCTTC. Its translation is CASSLVSGTLSYTF.

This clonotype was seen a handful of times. CDR3 region: CASHGDRTWGETQYF. The CDR3 DNA reads as TGTGCCAGCCACGGGGACAGGACATGGGGAGAGACCCAGTACTTC. The gene calls are TRBV28 and TRBJ2-5; TRBD1 matches at 8 bases. Per the germline V gene, CDR1 is MDHEN and CDR2 is SYDVKM. The CDR3 runs 15 residues. The ends lost 8 bases at V and 4 bases at J; junction bases unmatched: 12.